The sequence of this TCR beta chain was determined in a study of cytomegalovirus exposure and HLA in healthy donors. The germline gives CDR1 SGHRS, CDR2 YFSETQ. The CDR3 spans 17 residues. With V trimmed by 0 bases and J by 3 bases, 12 bases remained unmatched. With 60 Vbeta and 13 Jbeta primers, the PCR was carried out. The data were produced by immunoSEQ multiplex PCR, yet TCRdb's version contains in-frame clones alone and is incomplete. The sample includes 160,000 or so clones, about 72% of them seen just once. The clonotype originates from a man aged 50-60 years in good health and CMV-seropositive. The V and J genes are TRBV5-1 and TRBJ2-7; 7 nucleotides align to TRBD2. The sequencing input was PBMCs. The DNA for the CDR3 is TGCGCCAGCAGCTTGGATCTCCGGGGGGAGGTCGGCTACGAGCAGTACTTC. It codes for CASSLDLRGEVGYEQYF.